This TCR beta chain was profiled in a study of post-analysis software for immune sequencing data. Findings and caveats of the study: F-measure co-clustering was strong for batch-matched samples. Four to six TRBV segments were significantly more frequent in patients than in controls. TRBV5-6, TRBV5-1 and TRBV20-1 were among these segments.

This clonotype was seen a handful of times. Antigen unknown. The library was made from cDNA and included unique molecular identifiers. TCRdb passed the PCR reads through MiXCR, listing each CDR3 protein once. Among some 690,000 distinct CDR3 sequences listed, approximately 30% were seen once. The CDR3 has 15 amino acids. The germline V and J ends were trimmed by 5 bases and 3 bases, with 16 bases remaining between them. CDR1 is MNHEY, CDR2 SVGAGI, per germline. This sequence joins TRBV6-5 and TRBJ1-2; TRBD1 might be the D (5 bases). Sequencing was performed on blood. The sequence was obtained from a girl between 10 and 17 years old with multiple sclerosis. The CDR3 DNA reads TGTGCCAGCAGTACCCCAGGAACAGGTGACTATGGCTACACCTTC. Translated: CASSTPGTGDYGYTF.